This T cell receptor beta chain was profiled in a study of identical twins. General study results and limits: Model-predicted out-of-frame TCR alpha sharing fell below observed values in monozygotic twins. High-abundance cord blood beta clonotypes had fewer insertions; memory repertoires showed none. Low generation probability was overrepresented in out-of-frame alpha sequences shared by twins. Potential partial confounding of zero-insertion analyses by invariant MAIT and iNKT cells was noted.

The table lists this clonotype with many counts. Its antigen is not identified. The germline V and J ends were trimmed by 2 bases and 2 bases, with 4 bases remaining between them. Germline V gene sequence: CDR1 SEHNR, CDR2 FQNEAQ (reference sequence). The CDR3 runs to 13 residues. MiXCR, applied by TCRdb to the 5' RACE reads, yields one record per CDR3 protein. The sample has approximately 590,000 distinct CDR3 sequences, roughly 9.9% seen once. The same sample was also studied in work on yellow fever vaccine responses in identical twins.

The TCR was taken from a woman aged 18 to 35 in good health. This chain uses TRBV7-9 with TRBJ2-1; no clear D gene. Sequencing used PBMCs. The CDR3: CASSLPPYNEQFF. CDR3 DNA: TGTGCCAGCAGCTTACCACCCTACAATGAGCAGTTCTTC.